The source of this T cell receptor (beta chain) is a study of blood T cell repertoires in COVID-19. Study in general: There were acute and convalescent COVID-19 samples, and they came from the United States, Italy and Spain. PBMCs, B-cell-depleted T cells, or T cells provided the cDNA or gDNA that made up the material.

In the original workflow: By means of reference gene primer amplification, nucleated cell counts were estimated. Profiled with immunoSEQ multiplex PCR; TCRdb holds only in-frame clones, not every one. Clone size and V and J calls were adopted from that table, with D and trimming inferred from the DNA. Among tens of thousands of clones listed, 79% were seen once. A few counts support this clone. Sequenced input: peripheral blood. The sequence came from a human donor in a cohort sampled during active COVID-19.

CDR3 DNA: TGTGCCAGCAGCCTCAACAGGGAGACAGATACGCAGTATTTT. It specifies CASSLNRETDTQYF. The chain has TRBV11-3 and TRBJ2-3, with TRBD1 as a possible D gene (6 bases). The CDR3 is 14 residues long. V lost 5 bases and J lost 3, with 12 bases in between. Germline-derived CDR1 and CDR2 are SGHNT and YENEEA.